The present T cell receptor (beta chain) was sequenced within a study of sequential checkpoint blockade in melanoma. Study details: Patients were randomized 1:1 to nivolumab-then-ipilimumab or ipilimumab-then-nivolumab first-line. About two dozen patients had matched tumor biopsies before treatment and at week 13 after nivolumab or ipilimumab alone.

As for treatment: randomized to nivolumab then ipilimumab (arm A) or the reverse (arm B). Patients had received no earlier DNA-damaging chemotherapy. This clone was detected only a few times. Its specificity is not known. Findings and caveats of the study: For nivolumab-first patients, baseline tumor clonality was associated with response.

Profiling relied on immunoSEQ multiplex PCR, and the TCRdb table lists in-frame clones only, not all of them. The sample lists over 10,000 clones, roughly 21% occurring once. The germline CDR1 and CDR2 sequences are MNHGY and SAAAGT. The ends were cut back, 5 bases at V and 1 base at J, with 19 bases in the middle. This CDR3 has 17 amino acids. The rearrangement joins TRBV6-8 to TRBJ2-3, with D possibly matching TRBD1 (5 bases). This TCR came from a human donor with melanoma. This specimen was tumor tissue (inferred from file names), taken from a patient given nivolumab and ipilimumab in sequence. CDR3 residues: CASSDILTVGGTDTQYF. The CDR3 bases are TGTGCCAGCAGTGACATACTGACAGTCGGTGGCACAGATACGCAGTATTTT.